A selection of T cell receptor beta chains follows, all from one sample in a study of blood T cell repertoires in COVID-19. Sequencing was performed with immunoSEQ multiplex PCR; in TCRdb, only in-frame clones are kept and a portion is missing. The repertoire consists of roughly 100,000 clones, with 82% occurring once and the leading ten covering approximately 20%. The sequenced material came from peripheral blood. The receptors were sampled from a man of 80 years or more with acute or convalescent COVID-19. Both conserved end residues are part of each CDR3. The D gene is left open where the match is weak. Clone size is given for some rows only: seen once, a few or many times, or a class if the clone is expanded.

j_call | v_call | d_call | clone_size | cdr3_nt | cdr3_aa
TRBJ2-5 | TRBV6-5 | - | - | TGTGCCAGCAAGTTAAGTAGGACGGGGGAGACCCAGTACTTC | CASKLSRTGETQYF
TRBJ2-2 | TRBV9 | - | - | TGTGCCAGCAGCGTTTATGGAGACTACACCGGGGAGCTGTTTTTT | CASSVYGDYTGELFF
TRBJ2-7 | TRBV5-1 | - | - | TGCGCCAGCAGCTTGGTAAGGGGCAGCTACGAGCAGTACTTC | CASSLVRGSYEQYF
TRBJ2-3 | TRBV19 | TRBD1 | - | TGTGCCAGTAAATGGACAGGGGGCGGTACAGATACGCAGTATTTT | CASKWTGGGTDTQYF
TRBJ2-1 | TRBV5-1 | - | - | TGCGCCAGCAGCTTGACTTCCCCCGAGCAGTTCTTC | CASSLTSPEQFF
TRBJ2-7 | TRBV24-1 | TRBD2 | - | TGTGCCACCAGTGGCGCGACGGGGACTAGCGGGAGAAACGAGCAGTACTTC | CATSGATGTSGRNEQYF
TRBJ1-1 | TRBV30 | TRBD1 | few | TGTGCCTGGAGTCTCGACAGGGGGCAAGGCGCTGAAGCTTTCTTT | CAWSLDRGQGAEAFF
TRBJ2-5 | TRBV7-2 | TRBD2 | - | TGTGCCAGCAGCCGTAAAGGGACTAGCGGGATCCCAGAGACCCAGTACTTC | CASSRKGTSGIPETQYF
TRBJ2-3 | TRBV7-2 | TRBD1 | - | TGTGCCAGCAGCTTTGACAGGGGCACAGATACGCAGTATTTT | CASSFDRGTDTQYF
TRBJ1-1 | TRBV5-1 | - | - | TGCGCCAGCAGCGTGGACGGTATGAACACTGAAGCTTTCTTT | CASSVDGMNTEAFF
TRBJ1-5 | TRBV30 | - | - | TGTGCCTGGAGGCCTCCCGGGGATCAGCCCCAGCATTTT | CAWRPPGDQPQHF
TRBJ1-5 | TRBV6-1 | TRBD1 | - | TGTGCCAGCAGTGCCCTTGACAGGGGGGGGAGCAATCAGCCCCAGCATTTT | CASSALDRGGSNQPQHF
TRBJ1-4 | TRBV27 | - | - | TGTGCCAGCAGTACCTACAGCTCTAATGAAAAACTGTTTTTT | CASSTYSSNEKLFF
TRBJ2-3 | TRBV5-4 | TRBD2 | - | TGTGCCAGCAGCTTGGGAGGACTAGCGGGGGATACGCAGTATTTT | CASSLGGLAGDTQYF
TRBJ1-4 | TRBV5-1 | - | - | TGCGCCAGCAGCCCTACCGGGACAAGAAATGAAAAACTGTTTTTT | CASSPTGTRNEKLFF
TRBJ1-5 | TRBV7-2 | TRBD1 | - | TGTGCCAGCAGCTTTCCCGGGGGGACAGGGATTAAAGAGAGTCAGCCCCAGCATTTT | CASSFPGGTGIKESQPQHF
TRBJ2-2 | TRBV15 | TRBD1 | - | TGTGCCACCAGCAGAGGCAGGGGGACCGGTGAGCTGTTTTTT | CATSRGRGTGELFF
TRBJ2-2 | TRBV9 | - | once | TGTGCCAGCAGCGTAGCCCCGTCCGGGGAGCTGTTTTTT | CASSVAPSGELFF
TRBJ1-2 | TRBV3-1/TRBV3-2 | - | once | TGTGCCAGCAGCCCTGGGGGCAGGGAATATGGCTACACCTTC | CASSPGGREYGYTF
TRBJ2-5 | TRBV21-1 | - | - | TGTGCCAGCAGCAACCGGGACAGGGCTTACCAAGAGACCCAGTACTTC | CASSNRDRAYQETQYF
TRBJ2-3 | TRBV18 | - | - | TGTGCCAGCTCACGGGAGGGGGTTGTAACAGATACGCAGTATTTT | CASSREGVVTDTQYF
TRBJ1-2 | TRBV6-2/TRBV6-3 | TRBD1 | - | TGTGCCAGCAGTGCAGGGGGCCGAAACTATGGCTACACCTTC | CASSAGGRNYGYTF
TRBJ1-1 | TRBV24-1 | TRBD1 | - | TGTGCCACCAGTGACGGACAGGCCAGTAGGACTGAAGCTTTCTTT | CATSDGQASRTEAFF
TRBJ2-5 | TRBV29-1 | TRBD2 | - | TGCAGCGTTGAAGATCGGGCTAGGCGGGGGATCCAAGAGACCCAGTACTTC | CSVEDRARRGIQETQYF
TRBJ2-5 | TRBV28 | - | - | TGTGCCAGCAGTTTATCGCGGGTTATAGAGACCCAGTACTTC | CASSLSRVIETQYF
TRBJ1-4 | TRBV6-5 | TRBD1 | - | TGTGCCAGCAGCAGGGGGTCCGGGGCTAATGAAAAACTGTTTTTT | CASSRGSGANEKLFF
TRBJ2-3 | TRBV15 | TRBD1 | - | TGTGCCACCAGTATTCCGGGACAGGGGGCATCAGATACGCAGTATTTT | CATSIPGQGASDTQYF
TRBJ1-3 | TRBV3-1/TRBV3-2 | TRBD1 | - | TGTGCCAGCAGCCCTCGGGGGACAGGCGGCTTCGGAAACACCATATATTTT | CASSPRGTGGFGNTIYF
TRBJ2-4 | TRBV6-1 | TRBD1 | - | TGTGCCAGCAGTGAAGCCTATCCGGGACAGAAAAACATTCAGTACTTC | CASSEAYPGQKNIQYF
TRBJ1-1 | TRBV9 | - | - | TGTGCCAGCAGCGTAGGGGGCAGGAACCAGAACACTGAAGCTTTCTTT | CASSVGGRNQNTEAFF
TRBJ2-1 | TRBV6-5 | TRBD2 | - | TGTGCCAGCAGGCCTGGACTAGCCTTAGGTGAGCAGTTCTTC | CASRPGLALGEQFF
TRBJ2-7 | TRBV12-3/TRBV12-4 | - | - | TGTGCCAGCACTTTGGCCTGGACGGGAGAGCAGTACTTC | CASTLAWTGEQYF
TRBJ1-3 | TRBV24-1 | - | - | TGTGCCACCAGTGATTTCCCAGGCGAACCCATATATTTT | CATSDFPGEPIYF
TRBJ2-4 | TRBV5-1 | TRBD2 | - | TGCGCCAGCAGCCCCCTGATGGGAGGGAACATTCAGTACTTC | CASSPLMGGNIQYF
TRBJ1-5 | TRBV19 | TRBD1 | - | TGTGCCAGTAGTATAGATCAGGGGGGCAATCAGCCCCAGCATTTT | CASSIDQGGNQPQHF
TRBJ2-5 | TRBV9 | - | - | TGTGCCAGCAGCCTCTCCCTGGGGAGCCAAGAGACCCAGTACTTC | CASSLSLGSQETQYF
TRBJ1-5 | TRBV19 | TRBD1 | - | TGTGCCAGTAGTATAGAGGCAGGGGGGAATCAGCCCCAGCATTTT | CASSIEAGGNQPQHF
TRBJ2-3 | TRBV18 | - | - | TGTGCCAGCTCACCAGGAGGGGAGATAACAGATACGCAGTATTTT | CASSPGGEITDTQYF
TRBJ1-2 | TRBV18 | - | - | TGTGCCAGCTCCCTCCCAGGGGTGACTAACTATGGCTACACCTTC | CASSLPGVTNYGYTF
TRBJ2-2 | TRBV9 | - | - | TGTGCCAGCAGCCCCACAAAAGCCGGGGAGCTGTTTTTT | CASSPTKAGELFF
TRBJ1-4 | TRBV2 | - | - | TGTGCCAGCCAGACAGACGGGAATGAAAAACTGTTTTTT | CASQTDGNEKLFF
TRBJ2-7 | TRBV6-5 | - | - | TGTGCCAGCAGTTACTCTGCGGGCGGGGGCAAGTACGAGCAGTACTTC | CASSYSAGGGKYEQYF
TRBJ1-1 | TRBV28 | - | - | TGTGCCAGCAGTTTTCAATCTGGGGCCAGGACCGAAGCTTTCTTT | CASSFQSGARTEAFF
TRBJ1-5 | TRBV28 | TRBD1 | - | TGTGCCAGCAGCCCGGGACAGATCAATCAGCCCCAGCATTTT | CASSPGQINQPQHF
TRBJ1-6 | TRBV30 | - | once | TGTGCCTGGAGTGGCCCTCCGAGAGGGCTGGGTTCACCCCTCCACTTT | CAWSGPPRGLGSPLHF
TRBJ2-1 | TRBV7-2 | - | - | TGTGCCAGCAGCCCCCGCCGGACTACCAATGAGCAGTTCTTC | CASSPRRTTNEQFF
TRBJ1-4 | TRBV6-6 | - | - | TGTGCCAGCAGGCCAGACTTGGAAAAACTGTTTTTT | CASRPDLEKLFF
TRBJ2-7 | TRBV10-1 | TRBD2 | - | TGCGCCAGGAAGACTAGCGGGGACGAGCAGTACTTC | CARKTSGDEQYF
TRBJ2-5 | TRBV2 | TRBD1 | - | TGTGCCAGCAGGACAGGGGCGCAAGAGACCCAGTACTTC | CASRTGAQETQYF